One sample yielded the 31 T cell receptor beta chains listed below, sequenced in a study of T cell responses to AZD1222 COVID-19 vaccine. Profiling relied on immunoSEQ multiplex PCR, and the TCRdb table lists in-frame clones only, not all of them. Seen here are about 60,000 clones, 65% to 90% observed once, and the top ten hold roughly 19%. Sample: peripheral blood, taken on day 0 of AZD1222 vaccination. All receptors come from an adult in good health.

This clone was picked up a small number of times. The gene calls are TRBV19 and TRBJ1-2, with D unresolved. The ends were cut back, 3 bases at V and 8 bases at J, with 13 bases in the middle. The CDR3 is made up of 13 amino acids. Germline V CDR1 and CDR2: LNHDA, SQIVND (reference sequence). As DNA, the CDR3 is TGTGCCAGTAGTATTCTAACAGCTCGGGGCTACACCTTC. This encodes CASSILTARGYTF.

This clone was detected a few times. This sequence joins TRBV11-2 and TRBJ1-4, with D perhaps TRBD1 (6 bases). This CDR3 is 16 amino acids long. Trimming shortened V by 5 bases and J by 4 bases, and 17 bases separated the two germline ends. Germline CDR1 and CDR2: SGHAT and FQNNGV. The CDR3 sequence: CASSPHRTALNEKLFF. CDR3 nucleotides: TGTGCCAGCAGCCCCCATCGGACAGCCCTTAATGAAAAACTGTTTTTT. Full variable domain (remainder filled in from reference TRBV11-2 and TRBJ1-4): EAGVAQSPRYKIIEKRQSVAFWCNPISGHATLYWYQQILGQGPKLLIQFQNNGVVDDSQLPKDRFSAERLKGVDSTLKIQPAKLEDSAVYLCASSPHRTALNEKLFFGSGTQLSVL.

V usage is TRBV5-4 and J usage is TRBJ2-7; tentative D call: TRBD2 (6 bases). The CDR3 loop spans 15 amino acids. In germline, CDR1 is SGHNT, CDR2 YYREEE (reference sequence). With 4 bases removed from V and 5 bases from J, the gap between germline ends came to 19 bases. The CDR3 DNA sequence: TGTGCCAGCAGCCCCACTGGTATAGGCGGGAACGAGCAGTACTTC. Its protein product is CASSPTGIGGNEQYF.

The rearrangement joins TRBV11-2 to TRBJ1-6, with D hard to call. This CDR3 comprises 18 residues. CDR1 SGHAT and CDR2 FQNNGV come from the germline V gene. The ends were cut back, 5 bases at V and 3 bases at J, with 20 bases in the middle. The CDR3 DNA sequence: TGTGCCAGCAGCGCCCTACGTTCTGAGTCCTACTATAATTCACCCCTCCACTTT. This codes for CASSALRSESYYNSPLHF.

The rearrangement uses TRBV21-1 and TRBJ1-2; TRBD1 is the table's D call and was not checked against the DNA. TRBV21-1 is a pseudogene segment. The CDR3 is made up of 17 amino acids. The CDR3 protein is CASSNEGLGTGNYGYTF. The CDR3 region has the DNA TGTGCCAGCAGCAATGAGGGATTGGGGACAGGGAACTATGGCTACACCTTC.

CDR3 region: CASSLEQGRSPLHF. The CDR3 nucleotides are TGTGCCAGCAGCTTGGAACAGGGGCGTTCACCCCTCCACTTT. This chain joins TRBV7-9 and TRBJ1-6; 7 bases are shared with TRBD1. Germline V CDR1 and CDR2: SEHNR, FQNEAQ (reference sequence). The CDR3 sequence is 14 residues long. V lost 3 bases to trimming and J lost 9 bases; unmatched junction nucleotides: 5.

A single count supports this clone. The genes are TRBV19 and TRBJ2-2; unclear D gene. V gave up 1 base and J gave up 4 bases, with 13 bases separating them. The germline V gene encodes CDR1 LNHDA and CDR2 SQIVND (reference sequence). The CDR3 runs 16 residues. The CDR3 loop reads CASSIVQPWGTGELFF. The CDR3 region has the DNA TGTGCCAGTAGTATAGTCCAGCCATGGGGCACCGGGGAGCTGTTTTTT.

This chain connects TRBV11-3 to TRBJ2-2; a possible D gene is TRBD1 (5 bases). The CDR3 loop spans 15 amino acids. Germline values: CDR1 SGHNT, CDR2 YENEEA. The ends were cut back, 3 bases at V and 4 bases at J, with 12 bases in the middle. CDR3 region: CASSFEGASTGELFF. The CDR3 region has the DNA TGTGCCAGCAGCTTTGAAGGGGCCTCCACCGGGGAGCTGTTTTTT.

CDR3 nucleotide sequence: TGTGCCAGCAGTCGTCCACTCACTGAAGCTTTCTTT. Protein product: CASSRPLTEAFF. This chain connects TRBV6-5 to TRBJ1-1; D unresolved. Between the trimmed V and J ends, which lost 5 bases and 4 bases, there was a span of 8 bases. Germline-derived CDR1 and CDR2 are MNHEY and SVGAGI. CDR3 length equals 12 residues.

The rearrangement joins TRBV27 to TRBJ2-7; no reliable D call. Trimming removed 4 bases at V and 5 bases at J, with 15 bases between. The CDR3 is 14 residues long. The V gene's germline CDR1 is MNHEY and CDR2 SMNVEV (reference sequence). The CDR3 bases are TGTGCCAGCAGTTCTAGGGCCAGGAATCACGAGCAGTACTTC. Residues: CASSSRARNHEQYF.

The J gene is TRBJ2-7, the V gene TRBV7-2; D ambiguous. Per germline, CDR1 SGHTA and CDR2 FQGNSA. The CDR3 totals 14 residues. V was clipped by 8 bases and J by 4 bases, with 18 bases between them. CDR3 amino acids: CASASAFPPYEQYF. As DNA, the CDR3 is TGTGCCAGCGCCTCGGCTTTTCCGCCTTACGAGCAGTACTTC.

The chain joins TRBV5-1 to TRBJ1-1; D perhaps matches TRBD1 (6 bases). The V and J ends lost 3 bases and 3 bases respectively, with 15 bases between them. This CDR3 contains 15 residues. Germline-derived CDR1 and CDR2 are SGHRS and YFSETQ. CDR3 coding DNA: TGCGCCAGCAGCTCCGGGGCAGCAGGGGACACTGAAGCTTTCTTT. It codes for CASSSGAAGDTEAFF.

The chain recombines TRBV6-1 with TRBJ1-1; TRBD1 is a possible D gene (5 bases). Deletions cut 3 bases from V and 4 bases from J, with 9 bases between. CDR3 size: 13 residues. In germline, CDR1 is MNHNS, CDR2 SASEGT. CDR3 sequence: CASSDQGGTEAFF. CDR3 DNA: TGTGCCAGCAGTGACCAGGGTGGCACTGAAGCTTTCTTT.

This chain joins TRBV24-1 and TRBJ1-2; maybe TRBD1 (6 bases). V was clipped by 8 bases and J by 1 base, with 22 bases between them. In germline, CDR1 is KGHDR, CDR2 SFDVKD. This CDR3 is 17 amino acids long. The CDR3 sequence: CATIPTGHPKGNYGYTF. DNA of the CDR3: TGTGCCACCATACCGACAGGCCACCCTAAGGGTAACTATGGCTACACCTTC.

The chain has TRBV2 and TRBJ1-5; unclear D gene. The CDR3 covers 12 residues. Germline values: CDR1 SNHLY, CDR2 FYNNEI. The V and J ends lost 1 base and 9 bases respectively, with 7 bases between them. The CDR3 DNA is TGTGCCAGCAGTGAAGTCGGCTTGCCCCAGCATTTT. Residues: CASSEVGLPQHF.

The chain carries TRBV18 and TRBJ1-1, with 8 bases identical to TRBD1. Trimming cost V 3 bases and J 4 bases; bases outside gene matches: 7. The CDR3 is 15 residues long. Germline V CDR1 and CDR2: KGHSH, LQKENI. Here the CDR3 DNA reads TGTGCCAGCTCACCCTCGACAGGGGAGAGCACTGAAGCTTTCTTT. This sequence encodes CASSPSTGESTEAFF.

About this clone itself: It is unclear where the CDR3 begins or ends on the DNA, so no DNA is shown, and the CDR3 is as TCRdb lists it. The chain has TRBV19 and TRBJ2-5. Ends included, the CDR3 has 14 residues. CDR1 and CDR2 from the germline V gene are LNHDA and SQIVND (reference sequence). The CDR3 reads CASSSSGAKGTQYF.

The chain recombines TRBV10-2 with TRBJ2-5; D possibly uses TRBD1 or TRBD2 (6 bases each). V was shortened by 10 bases and J by 2 bases, with 29 bases between the two germline ends. This CDR3 comprises 18 residues. Germline values: CDR1 WSHSY, CDR2 SAAADI. CDR3 bases: TGCGCCACCCAGCCCCAGTCAACACTAGGGGGGCGGCAAGAGACCCAGTACTTC. Its translation is CATQPQSTLGGRQETQYF.

The rearrangement links TRBV4-1 to TRBJ1-6; D is perhaps TRBD1 (6 bases). CDR3 length equals 16 residues. From germline, CDR1 is MGHRA and CDR2 YSYEKL. Trimming cost V 0 bases and J 9 bases, with 15 bases left between them. Here the CDR3 reads CASSQEEGQRPSPLHF. In DNA form, the CDR3 reads TGCGCCAGCAGCCAAGAAGAAGGACAGAGACCTTCACCCCTCCACTTT.

This chain links TRBV19 with TRBJ1-5; D ambiguous. The length of the CDR3 is 22 residues. Germline V gives CDR1 LNHDA, CDR2 SQIVND (reference sequence). V was shortened by 1 base and J by 0 bases, with 28 bases between the two germline ends. The CDR3 spells CASSIVRSGSGFRRNSNQPQHF. The CDR3 DNA is TGTGCCAGTAGTATAGTTCGGTCTGGTTCTGGGTTTCGGCGTAATAGCAATCAGCCCCAGCATTTT. The entire variable domain, with the rest obtained from reference TRBV19 and TRBJ1-5, is as follows: DGGITQSPKYLFRKEGQNVTLSCEQNLNHDAMYWYRQDPGQGLRLIYYSQIVNDFQKGDIAEGYSVSREKKESFPLTVTSAQKNPTAFYLCASSIVRSGSGFRRNSNQPQHFGDGTRLSIL.

This rearrangement joins TRBV5-8 to TRBJ2-3; D is possibly TRBD1 (5 bases). Trimming stripped 7 bases from V and 2 bases from J, with 20 bases between. The germline CDR1 and CDR2 sequences are SGHTS and YDEGEE. This CDR3 region has 16 residues. Here the CDR3 reads CASPTAWQGATDTQYF. As DNA, the CDR3 is TGTGCCAGCCCCACCGCATGGCAGGGTGCCACAGATACGCAGTATTTT.

Only a few counts were recorded for this clone. The chain uses TRBV5-4 and TRBJ2-7; the D gene is possibly TRBD1 (6 bases). The CDR3 sequence is 12 residues long. Trimming shortened V by 3 bases and J by 6 bases, and 10 bases separated the two germline ends. Germline V gene sequence: CDR1 SGHNT, CDR2 YYREEE (reference sequence). CDR3 in DNA: TGTGCCAGCAGCTGGGAAGGGGGCGAGCAGTACTTC. Its translation: CASSWEGGEQYF.

This chain connects TRBV15 to TRBJ1-5; D is ambiguous. V was shortened by 8 bases and J by 2 bases, with 13 bases between the two germline ends. The CDR3 length is 14 residues. Germline loops: CDR1 LNHNV, CDR2 YYDKDF (reference sequence). The DNA for the CDR3 is TGTGCCACCCAAGGCGGGTCTGGCAATCAGCCCCAGCATTTT. Translated, it gives CATQGGSGNQPQHF.

The chain couples TRBV5-1 to TRBJ2-7; the D is unclear. In germline, CDR1 is SGHRS, CDR2 YFSETQ. V was cut by 2 bases and J by 0 bases, with 12 bases left in between. The CDR3 has 15 residues. CDR3 sequence (DNA): TGCGCCAGCAGCTTTTCCGCTGGAAGCTCCTACGAGCAGTACTTC. This codes for CASSFSAGSSYEQYF.

V and J are TRBV28 and TRBJ1-1; TRBD1 matches at 9 bases. The CDR3 sequence is 15 residues long. V lost 2 bases to trimming and J lost 4 bases; unmatched junction nucleotides: 5. Per germline, CDR1 MDHEN and CDR2 SYDVKM. CDR3 DNA sequence: TGTGCCAGCAGTTTACCTACAGGGGGCACCACTGAAGCTTTCTTT. As protein: CASSLPTGGTTEAFF.

The genes are TRBV2 and TRBJ1-3; TRBD1 matches at 8 bases. This CDR3 has 15 amino acids. From germline, CDR1 is SNHLY and CDR2 FYNNEI. J was trimmed by 3 bases and V by 5 bases; bases with no gene match: 6. CDR3 nucleotides: TGTGCCAGCAGTACGGACAGGGAGGGTGGAAACACCATATATTTT. Translation gives CASSTDREGGNTIYF.

The chain couples TRBV6-1 to TRBJ1-2; D remains ambiguous. V was clipped by 2 bases and J by 2 bases, with 9 bases between them. Germline V gene lookup returns CDR1 MNHNS and CDR2 SASEGT. The CDR3 sequence is 14 residues long. CDR3 nucleotide sequence: TGTGCCAGCAGTGAAAGTATCAGGAACTATGGCTACACCTTC. Its translation: CASSESIRNYGYTF.

This sequence joins TRBV3-1 (or the pseudogene TRBV3-2) and TRBJ1-3; D is perhaps TRBD1 (6 bases). Germline assignment: CDR1 LGHDT and CDR2 YNNKEL (reference sequence). V gave up 1 base and J gave up 9 bases, with 19 bases separating them. This CDR3 is 16 amino acids long. The CDR3 loop reads CASSQVRGDLGSTIYF. The CDR3 DNA sequence: TGTGCCAGCAGCCAAGTAAGGGGGGACCTCGGTAGCACCATATATTTT.

V usage is TRBV14 and J usage is TRBJ2-2, with 9 bases matching TRBD1. Germline-derived CDR1 and CDR2 are SGHDN and FVKESK. The J segment lost 4 bases and the V segment lost 10 bases, leaving 7 bases of the junction unmatched. The CDR3 contains 14 residues. The CDR3 nucleotides read TGTGCCACCAGAAGACAGGGGGTCACCGGGGAGCTGTTTTTT. It encodes CATRRQGVTGELFF.

This clone is termed medium-sized. This chain joins TRBV6-5 and TRBJ2-7; 9 positions agree with TRBD1. Germline V gives CDR1 MNHEY, CDR2 SVGAGI. Trimming at V came to 9 bases and at J to 4 bases, leaving 7 bases not matched to a gene. The CDR3 is 13 residues long. CDR3 bases: TGTGCCAGTGGGACAGGGAGTTCGTACGAGCAGTACTTC. This sequence encodes CASGTGSSYEQYF.

The chain combines TRBV3-1 (or the pseudogene TRBV3-2) with TRBJ2-7, with 8 bases aligning to TRBD1. The germline V gene encodes CDR1 LGHDT and CDR2 YNNKEL (reference sequence). This CDR3 is 15 amino acids long. The ends lost 4 bases at V and 3 bases at J; junction bases unmatched: 8. DNA of the CDR3: TGTGCCAGCAGCCCGGCCTTACAGGGGGGCTACGAGCAGTACTTC. Its protein is CASSPALQGGYEQYF.